This passage covers 3 T cell receptor beta chains from one sample sequenced in a study of T cell clonality in common variable immunodeficiency. This table comes from immunoSEQ multiplex PCR, and its TCRdb copy is limited to in-frame clones, with some not included. The sample includes fewer than 55,000 clones, none of them occurring once. The sequenced material came from peripheral blood mononuclear cells. The receptors derive from a person between 18 and 70 years old in good health.

This clone was counted ten times or more. Sequencing ends 3 residues short of the CDR3 end; the germline J gene provides the rest. The genes are TRBV5-5 and TRBJ2-7, with unresolved D. Trimming shortened V by 6 bases and J by 3 bases, and 13 bases separated the two germline ends. The CDR3 has 13 residues. Germline CDR1 and CDR2: SGHKS and YYEKEE (reference sequence). The sequenced part of the CDR3 DNA is TGTGCCAGCAACTCCCCTACGGGCTACGAG. Its translation is CASNSPTGYE. The whole CDR3 reads CASNSPTGYEQYF.

This clone was seen a handful of times. Germline and junction disagree at one end, which may indicate a read error. The CDR3 goes on 3 residues after the read ends, and that part is filled in from the germline J gene. J is TRBJ2-2 and V is TRBV7-9, with D possibly TRBD2 on 6 matching bases. CDR3 length equals 14 residues. Germline V lookup: CDR1 SEHNR, CDR2 FQNEAQ (reference sequence). The sequenced CDR3 bases are TGTTCCAGCAGCTTGGGACTCGACACCGGGGAG. Translation gives CSSSLGLDTGE. The CDR3, in full, reads CSSSLGLDTGELFF. The variable domain in full, with the rest retrieved from reference TRBV7-9 and TRBJ2-2, is DTGVSQNPRHKITKRGQNVTFRCDPISEHNRLYWYRQTLGQGPEFLTYFQNEAQLEKSRLLSDRFSAERPKGSFSTLEIQRTEQGDSAMYLCSSSLGLDTGELFFGEGSRLTVL.

This clone was observed at least ten times. The read stops 3 residues short of the end of the CDR3; the missing end is completed from the germline J gene. This chain connects TRBV7-9 to TRBJ1-6, with D possibly TRBD1 on 6 matching bases. The V gene lost 5 bases and the J gene lost 9 bases, with 17 bases spanning the gap. The CDR3 covers 15 residues. Germline CDR1 SEHNR, CDR2 FQNEAQ (reference sequence). The covered CDR3 bases are TGTGCCAGCAGCACCAACAGGGATATTGGTTCACCC. It is translated as CASSTNRDIGSP. The entire CDR3 sequence reads CASSTNRDIGSPLHF.